One and the same sample provided the 5 T cell receptor beta chains below, sequenced in a study of radiation and T cells in renal cell carcinoma. Indicated time point: blood 4 weeks post-SBRT, at nephrectomy. Specified treatment: 15 Gy SBRT to primary tumor, nephrectomy 4 weeks later. Sequencing used immunoSEQ multiplex PCR; TCRdb keeps in-frame clones, though not all of them. The sample lists around 94,000 clones; about 82% were seen once. Sequences were derived from blood, sampled from a patient whose treatment included radiotherapy and nephrectomy. These receptors all come from a man aged 45-60 years with renal cell carcinoma.

The rearrangement uses TRBV4-1 and TRBJ2-7, with no clear D. With 2 bases removed from V and 2 bases from J, the gap between germline ends came to 10 bases. The CDR3 consists of 14 residues. CDR1 and CDR2 (germline): MGHRA, YSYEKL. This CDR3 reads CASSQTQSPYEQYF. The DNA for the CDR3 is TGCGCCAGCAGCCAAACCCAGAGCCCCTACGAGCAGTACTTC.

V gene TRBV5-5 combines with J gene TRBJ2-7, with D uncertain. Trimming removed 1 base at V and 2 bases at J, with 13 bases between. The germline V gene has CDR1 SGHKS and CDR2 YYEKEE (reference sequence). The CDR3 runs to 15 residues. The CDR3 sequence: CASSLYSAPTYEQYF. CDR3 coding DNA: TGTGCCAGCAGCTTGTACTCGGCACCTACCTACGAGCAGTACTTC.

V is TRBV29-1 and J is TRBJ2-1; 7 nucleotides agree with TRBD2. The V segment lost 8 bases and the J segment 1 base; nucleotides outside the gene matches: 11. This CDR3 is built from 15 residues. Germline assignment: CDR1 SQVTM and CDR2 ANQGSEA. The CDR3 DNA reads TGCAGCACGCGGGGAGGGCCCTGGTCCTACAATGAGCAGTTCTTC. Encoded protein: CSTRGGPWSYNEQFF.

V is TRBV5-5 and J is TRBJ1-2, with D possibly matching TRBD1 (6 bases). The V end was cut by 1 base, the J end by 0 bases, with 7 bases between. Germline V lookup: CDR1 SGHKS, CDR2 YYEKEE (reference sequence). This CDR3 is 14 amino acids long. In nucleotides, the CDR3 is TGTGCCAGCAGCTTGAACAGGGCTAACTATGGCTACACCTTC. Translating gives CASSLNRANYGYTF.

This chain joins TRBV6-6 and TRBJ1-1; D is undetermined. The CDR3 sequence is 14 residues long. Trimming removed 2 bases from V and 2 bases from J, with 9 bases in between. Germline V gives CDR1 MNHNY, CDR2 SVGAGI (reference sequence). The CDR3 nucleotides read TGTGCCAGCAGTTACCAGTCAGGAAACACTGAAGCTTTCTTT. Translation: CASSYQSGNTEAFF.